This T cell receptor beta chain was identified during a study of shared clonotypes between healthy human individuals. Of note for this clone: Its antigen remains unknown.

Every subset's genomic DNA went evenly onto several immunoSEQ plates. Sequenced by immunoSEQ multiplex PCR; TCRdb stores in-frame clones only, minus some. This sample carries roughly 300,000 clones, 87% of them seen once, and the ten largest clones take roughly 15%. Study outcomes and limitations: All-four-donor shared clonotypes had higher generation probabilities than non-shared clonotypes did.

The V end lost 5 bases, the J end lost 7 bases, and 20 bases lay between the germline ends. This CDR3 is 14 amino acids long. CDR1 and CDR2 from the germline V gene are GTSNPN and SVGIG (reference sequence). Sample: memory CD8+ T cells sorted from blood. Subset meaning: CD45RO+ cells pooled with CCR7-negative TemRA cells. J is TRBJ1-2 and V is TRBV30; the D is unclear. The clonotype originates from a man aged 18 to 30 in good health. The CDR3 nucleotides are TGTGCCTGGGCGCTGGCGATCCCTTATAGTGGCTACACCTTC. It yields the protein CAWALAIPYSGYTF.